This passage covers 9 T cell receptor beta chains from one sample sequenced in a study of cytomegalovirus exposure and HLA in healthy donors. 13 Jbeta primers and 60 Vbeta primers were used for the PCR. Repertoires were generated with immunoSEQ multiplex PCR, while TCRdb's copy carries only in-frame clones and drops some. The table lists about 140,000 clones, more than 75% of them singletons. The sequencing input was PBMCs. The receptors here all came from a female donor in good health and CMV-seronegative.

This chain connects TRBV25-1 to TRBJ2-7; 7 bases fit TRBD2. The germline V gene encodes CDR1 MGHDK and CDR2 SYGVNS. After removal of 2 bases from V and 3 bases from J, the junction contained 7 bases not matched to a gene. The CDR3 runs 15 residues. Written as DNA, the CDR3 is TGTGCCAGCAGTGAAACGGGGGGTAGTAGCTACGAGCAGTACTTC. This codes for CASSETGGSSYEQYF.

The V call is TRBV19, the J call TRBJ1-5; D unclear. Germline lookup yields CDR1 LNHDA and CDR2 SQIVND (reference sequence). The CDR3 is 16 amino acids. V lost 1 base and J lost 2, with 12 bases in between. The CDR3 sequence: CASSIVAVGGNQPQHF. The CDR3 DNA is TGTGCCAGTAGTATAGTGGCGGTCGGGGGCAATCAGCCCCAGCATTTT.

V and J are TRBV28 and TRBJ1-6; TRBD1 might be the D (6 bases). The CDR3 has 15 amino acids. Trimming took off 6 bases at V and 2 bases at J, with 11 bases between the two ends. Germline V gives CDR1 MDHEN, CDR2 SYDVKM. This CDR3 is CASSPTGPYNSPLHF. CDR3 DNA: TGTGCCAGCAGCCCTACAGGGCCCTATAATTCACCCCTCCACTTT.

The gene calls are TRBV5-1 and TRBJ2-1; the match to TRBD1 covers 9 bases. J was trimmed by 3 bases and V by 3 bases; bases with no gene match: 4. CDR3 length: 15 amino acids. Germline V CDR1 and CDR2: SGHRS, YFSETQ. The CDR3 bases are TGCGCCAGCAGCTCGGGACAGGGTCGCTACAATGAGCAGTTCTTC. Encoded protein: CASSSGQGRYNEQFF.

The CDR3: CAISHGQGASEAFF. The CDR3 DNA reads TGTGCCATCAGTCATGGACAGGGGGCCTCTGAAGCTTTCTTT. This chain joins TRBV10-3 and TRBJ1-1; 11 nucleotides align to TRBD1. Unmatched junction bases numbered 5, after V lost 5 bases and J lost 6 bases. Per the germline V gene, CDR1 is ENHRY and CDR2 is SYGVKD. The CDR3 runs to 14 residues.

The gene calls are TRBV7-8 and TRBJ1-3; D might be TRBD1 (5 bases). Germline V gives CDR1 SGHVS, CDR2 FQNEAQ. V gave up 1 base and J gave up 0 bases, with 7 bases separating them. The CDR3 extends over 15 amino acids. CDR3 loop: CASSLEGDSGNTIYF. Here the CDR3 DNA reads TGTGCCAGCAGCTTAGAAGGGGACTCTGGAAACACCATATATTTT.

The V call is TRBV5-5, the J call TRBJ2-5, with 11 bases identical to TRBD2. Per the germline V gene, CDR1 is SGHKS and CDR2 is YYEKEE (reference sequence). The CDR3 spans 15 residues. J lost 0 bases, V lost 4 bases, and 2 bases had no gene match. CDR3 protein: CASSGGLADQETQYF. As DNA, the CDR3 is TGTGCCAGCAGCGGGGGACTAGCGGACCAAGAGACCCAGTACTTC. Combining the CDR3 with reference TRBV5-5 and TRBJ2-5 gives the whole variable domain DAGVTQSPTHLIKTRGQQVTLRCSPISGHKSVSWYQQVLGQGPQFIFQYYEKEERGRGNFPDRFSARQFPNYSSELNVNALLLGDSALYLCASSGGLADQETQYFGPGTRLLVL.

The chain is built from TRBV11-3 and TRBJ2-1; 10 bases align to TRBD2. J was trimmed by 4 bases and V by 5 bases; bases with no gene match: 5. CDR3 size: 15 residues. In germline, CDR1 is SGHNT, CDR2 YENEEA. CDR3 protein: CASSRAGGSYNEQFF. In DNA, the CDR3 is TGTGCCAGCAGCAGAGCGGGAGGGAGTTACAATGAGCAGTTCTTC.

The chain is built from TRBV6-5 and TRBJ1-6; 7 nucleotides line up with TRBD1. There are 16 residues in the CDR3. CDR1 is MNHEY and CDR2 is SVGAGI in the germline V gene. Losses at the gene ends were 2 bases for V and 7 bases for J; bases not matched to a gene: 8. This chain's CDR3 is CASSYDSGGLNSPLHF. Written as DNA, the CDR3 is TGTGCCAGCAGTTACGATTCAGGGGGGTTAAATTCACCCCTCCACTTT.